A selection of T cell receptor beta chains follows, all from one sample in a study of blood T cells in healthy people across ages. TCRdb re-called the 5' RACE reads with MiXCR, one entry per CDR3 protein. Here the sample spans some 1.6 million distinct CDR3 sequences, about 31% being singletons. The sequenced material came from blood. These receptors came from a woman in her thirties in good health. The CDR3 runs from the conserved cysteine through the conserved F or W. The D gene is left open where the match is weak. Clone size is given for some rows only: seen once, a few or many times, or a class if the clone is expanded.

d_gene	abundance	v_gene	j_gene	CDR3nt	CDR3aa
TRBD2	-	TRBV18	TRBJ2-5	TGTGCCAGCCCACAAGGACTAGCGGGAGACCGCAATGAGCAGTACTTC	CASPQGLAGDRNEQYF
-	-	TRBV20-1	TRBJ1-1	TGCAGTGCTAGATCTACAGGGTACAACACTGAAGCTTTCTTT	CSARSTGYNTEAFF
-	-	TRBV20-1	TRBJ1-6	TGCAGTGCTCGGCGGACGAATTCACCCCTCCACTTT	CSARRTNSPLHF
TRBD1	-	TRBV15	TRBJ2-7	TGTGCCACCAGCAGAGACTGGACAGGGGTCTACGAGCAGTACTTC	CATSRDWTGVYEQYF
TRBD2	few	TRBV10-3	TRBJ2-3	TGTGCCACTAGACCGGGGGGAGAGCCGAATACGCAGTATTTT	CATRPGGEPNTQYF
TRBD2	once	TRBV28	TRBJ2-3	TGTGCCAGCAGAAAAGGGGTGGGACTAGGCACAGATACGCAGTATTTT	CASRKGVGLGTDTQYF
-	few	TRBV7-9	TRBJ2-1	TGTGCCAGCAGCCCACTACTATCTGCCGGCTACAATGAGCAGTTCTTC	CASSPLLSAGYNEQFF
-	-	TRBV11-2	TRBJ2-1	TGTGCCAGCAGCTTAACCGGGACCACCCGTCTTAATGAGCAGTTCTTC	CASSLTGTTRLNEQFF
TRBD2	few	TRBV7-9	TRBJ2-5	TGTGCCAGCAGCTGGGCAGGTCCGGGAGGGCAGACCCAGTACTTC	CASSWAGPGGQTQYF
TRBD1	few	TRBV15	TRBJ2-7	TGTGCCACCAGCAGGGACAGGGGTAACTACGAGCAGTACTTC	CATSRDRGNYEQYF
-	-	TRBV20-1	TRBJ1-2	TGCAGTGCTAGTCCTGGGGCAGACTATGGCTACACCTTC	CSASPGADYGYTF
TRBD2	-	TRBV2	TRBJ2-1	TGTGCCAGCAGCTCCAGGACTAGCCAGCGCACGTTCTCCTACAATGAGCAGTTCTTC	CASSSRTSQRTFSYNEQFF
TRBD1	-	TRBV12-3/TRBV12-4	TRBJ2-3	TGTGCCAGCGGTTGGGACAGACTGGACCGCACAGATACGCAGTATTTT	CASGWDRLDRTDTQYF
-	many	TRBV2	TRBJ2-7	TGTGCCAGCAGTGAATTCTACGAGCAGTACTTC	CASSEFYEQYF
TRBD1	-	TRBV10-3	TRBJ2-3	TGTGCCATCAGAATGGGGACAGGCACAGATACGCAGTATTTT	CAIRMGTGTDTQYF
TRBD1	few	TRBV9	TRBJ2-6	TGTGCCAGCGAAGGGGGCCCTGGGGCCAACGTCCTGACTTTC	CASEGGPGANVLTF
TRBD1	-	TRBV10-3	TRBJ1-5	TGTGCCATCAGTGCCGGGACAGGACCCGATCAGCCCCAGCATTTT	CAISAGTGPDQPQHF
-	-	TRBV12-3/TRBV12-4	TRBJ1-6	TGTGCCAGCAGCCACCTCGGGGTGGGCTCCTATAATTCACCCCTCCACTTT	CASSHLGVGSYNSPLHF
TRBD1	few	TRBV7-9	TRBJ2-1	TGTGCCAGCGACAGGGGTACCGAAAATGAGCAGTTCTTC	CASDRGTENEQFF
-	few	TRBV12-3/TRBV12-4	TRBJ1-1	TGTGCCAGCAGTTCTGGGGGATGGGGCACTGAAGCTTTCTTT	CASSSGGWGTEAFF
-	few	TRBV7-3	TRBJ1-1	TGTGCCAGCAGCTTGCGTGGGGGGACTAACACTGAAGCTTTCTTT	CASSLRGGTNTEAFF
-	few	TRBV5-1	TRBJ2-1	TGCGCCAGCAGCGTCGGATCTTCCGCCTACAATGAGCAGTTCTTC	CASSVGSSAYNEQFF
-	-	TRBV21-1	TRBJ2-5	TGTGCCAGCAGCAAAGAGCGGGGGGGCGCCCAGGGGGACCAGTACTTC	CASSKERGGAQGDQYF
-	many	TRBV29-1	TRBJ2-7	TGCAGCGTTCTCCTCGGTCTCACCCCCTCCTACGAGCAGTACTTC	CSVLLGLTPSYEQYF
-	-	TRBV9	TRBJ2-1	TGTGCCAGCAGCGTATCTACCGTCGGGTTCTACAATGAGCAGTTCTTC	CASSVSTVGFYNEQFF
-	-	TRBV20-1	TRBJ2-1	TGCAGTGTTAGAGATCTCACGGCGGGGTCCTCCTACAATGAGCAGTTCTTC	CSVRDLTAGSSYNEQFF
-	many	TRBV29-1	TRBJ1-2	TGCAGCGTTGTCTTGGGGACCGGCTATGGCTACACCTTC	CSVVLGTGYGYTF
TRBD1	few	TRBV5-1	TRBJ2-7	TGCGCCAGCAGCCCTGGACAGGTAGCCTCCTACGAGCAGTACTTC	CASSPGQVASYEQYF
-	-	TRBV20-1	TRBJ2-3	TGCAGTGCTACAGGGGGGGGCGGTTATGGAGATACGCAGTATTTT	CSATGGGGYGDTQYF
TRBD1	few	TRBV24-1	TRBJ2-7	TGTGCCACCGCCGAACGGGCAGGGGGATCCTACGAGCAGTACTTC	CATAERAGGSYEQYF